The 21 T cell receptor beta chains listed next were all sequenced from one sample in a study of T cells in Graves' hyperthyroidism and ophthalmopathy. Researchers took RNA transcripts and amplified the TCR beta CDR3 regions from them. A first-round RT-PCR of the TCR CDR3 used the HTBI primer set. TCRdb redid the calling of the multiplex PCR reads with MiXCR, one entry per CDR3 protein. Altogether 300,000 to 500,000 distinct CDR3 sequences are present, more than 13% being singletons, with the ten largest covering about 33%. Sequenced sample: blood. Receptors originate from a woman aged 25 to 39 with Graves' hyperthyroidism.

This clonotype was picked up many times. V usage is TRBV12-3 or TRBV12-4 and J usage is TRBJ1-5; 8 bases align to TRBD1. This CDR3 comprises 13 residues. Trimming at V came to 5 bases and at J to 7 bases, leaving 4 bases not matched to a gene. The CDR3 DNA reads TGTGCCAGCAGTCGCGACAGGGGACAGCCCCAGCATTTT. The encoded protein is CASSRDRGQPQHF.

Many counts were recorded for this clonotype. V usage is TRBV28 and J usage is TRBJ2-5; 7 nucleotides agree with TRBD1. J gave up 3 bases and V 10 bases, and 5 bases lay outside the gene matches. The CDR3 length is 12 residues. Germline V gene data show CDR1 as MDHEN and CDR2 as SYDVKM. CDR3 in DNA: TGTGCCACCCAGGGGGTGAAAGAGACCCAGTACTTC. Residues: CATQGVKETQYF. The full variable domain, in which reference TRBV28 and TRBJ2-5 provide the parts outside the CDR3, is DVKVTQSSRYLVKRTGEKVFLECVQDMDHENMFWYRQDPGLGLRLIYFSYDVKMKEKGDIPEGYSVSREKKERFSLILESASTNQTSMYLCATQGVKETQYFGPGTRLLVL.

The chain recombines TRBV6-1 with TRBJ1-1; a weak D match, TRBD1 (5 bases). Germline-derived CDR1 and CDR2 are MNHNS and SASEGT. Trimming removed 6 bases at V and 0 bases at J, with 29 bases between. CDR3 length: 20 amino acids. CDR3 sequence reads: CASRPLTKGLHGGVNTEAFF. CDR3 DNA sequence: TGTGCCAGCAGGCCACTCACGAAAGGACTCCACGGGGGGGTGAACACTGAAGCTTTCTTT.

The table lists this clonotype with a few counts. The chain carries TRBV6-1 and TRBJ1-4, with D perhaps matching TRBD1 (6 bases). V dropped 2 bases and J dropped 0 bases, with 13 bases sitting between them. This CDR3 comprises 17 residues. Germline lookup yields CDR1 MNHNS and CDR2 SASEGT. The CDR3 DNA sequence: TGTGCCAGCAGTGAACGGTTAGGGGGAACAACTAATGAAAAACTGTTTTTT. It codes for CASSERLGGTTNEKLFF.

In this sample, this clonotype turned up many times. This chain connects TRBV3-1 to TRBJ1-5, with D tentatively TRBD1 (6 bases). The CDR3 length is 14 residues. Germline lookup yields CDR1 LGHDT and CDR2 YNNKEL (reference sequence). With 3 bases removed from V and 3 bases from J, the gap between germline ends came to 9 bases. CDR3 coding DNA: TGTGCCAGCAGCCAGGGACATATCAATCAGCCCCAGCATTTT. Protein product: CASSQGHINQPQHF.

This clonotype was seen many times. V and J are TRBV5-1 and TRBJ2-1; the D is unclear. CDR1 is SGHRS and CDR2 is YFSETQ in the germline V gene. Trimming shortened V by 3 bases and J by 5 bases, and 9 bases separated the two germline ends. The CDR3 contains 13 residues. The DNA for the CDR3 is TGCGCCAGCAGCTCCGGTCAAGACAATGAGCAGTTCTTC. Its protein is CASSSGQDNEQFF. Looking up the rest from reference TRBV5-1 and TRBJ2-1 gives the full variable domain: KAGVTQTPRYLIKTRGQQVTLSCSPISGHRSVSWYQQTPGQGLQFLFEYFSETQRNKGNFPGRFSGRQFSNSRSEMNVSTLELGDSALYLCASSSGQDNEQFFGPGTRLTVL.

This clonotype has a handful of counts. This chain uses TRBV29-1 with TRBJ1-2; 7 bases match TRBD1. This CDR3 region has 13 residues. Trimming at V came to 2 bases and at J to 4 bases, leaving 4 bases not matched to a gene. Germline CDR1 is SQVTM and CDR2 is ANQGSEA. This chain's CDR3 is CSVERDSAYGYTF. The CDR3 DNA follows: TGCAGCGTTGAAAGGGACAGTGCCTATGGCTACACCTTC.

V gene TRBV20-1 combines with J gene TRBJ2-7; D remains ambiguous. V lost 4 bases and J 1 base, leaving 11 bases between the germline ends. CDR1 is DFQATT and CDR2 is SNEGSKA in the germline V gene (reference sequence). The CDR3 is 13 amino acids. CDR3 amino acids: CSATPGFSYEQYF. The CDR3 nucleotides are TGCAGTGCTACCCCCGGATTTTCCTACGAGCAGTACTTC.

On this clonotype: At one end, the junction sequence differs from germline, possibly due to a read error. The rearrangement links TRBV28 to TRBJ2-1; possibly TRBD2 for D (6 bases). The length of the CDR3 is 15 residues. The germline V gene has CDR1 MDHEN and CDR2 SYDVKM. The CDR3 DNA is TGTGCCAGCAGTTTGGGCGGGACCCCTTACAATAAGCAGTTCTTC. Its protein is CASSLGGTPYNKQFF.

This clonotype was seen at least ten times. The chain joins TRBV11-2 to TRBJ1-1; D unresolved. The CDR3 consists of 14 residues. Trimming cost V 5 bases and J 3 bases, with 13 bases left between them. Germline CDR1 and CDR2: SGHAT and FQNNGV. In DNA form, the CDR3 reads TGTGCCAGCAGCACCGGACGGACTGACACTGAAGCTTTCTTT. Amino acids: CASSTGRTDTEAFF.

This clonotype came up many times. The CDR3 DNA is TGTGCCTGGAGTGTAGGGGCCCCGGGTGGCTACACCTTC. Its protein is CAWSVGAPGGYTF. V gene TRBV30 combines with J gene TRBJ1-2; maybe TRBD1 (5 bases). This CDR3 is 13 amino acids long. V lost 0 bases and J 7 bases, leaving 12 bases between the germline ends. Germline lookup yields CDR1 GTSNPN and CDR2 SVGIG (reference sequence).

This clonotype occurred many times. The CDR3 DNA sequence: TGTGCCAGCAGTTTTATTTGGACCACAGGGATTCCTGACTATGGCTACACCTTC. Translation gives CASSFIWTTGIPDYGYTF. The genes are TRBV28 and TRBJ1-2; D may be TRBD1 (6 bases). Germline-derived CDR1 and CDR2 are MDHEN and SYDVKM. This CDR3 region has 18 residues. V was pared by 3 bases and J by 3 bases, with 23 bases between.

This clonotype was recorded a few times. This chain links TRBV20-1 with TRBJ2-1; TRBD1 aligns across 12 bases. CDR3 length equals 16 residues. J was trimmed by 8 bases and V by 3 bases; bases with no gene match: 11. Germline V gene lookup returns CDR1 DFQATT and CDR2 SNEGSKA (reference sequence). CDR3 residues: CSASTLRDRGRDEQFF. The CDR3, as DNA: TGCAGTGCTAGTACTCTCCGGGACAGGGGGCGGGATGAGCAGTTCTTC.

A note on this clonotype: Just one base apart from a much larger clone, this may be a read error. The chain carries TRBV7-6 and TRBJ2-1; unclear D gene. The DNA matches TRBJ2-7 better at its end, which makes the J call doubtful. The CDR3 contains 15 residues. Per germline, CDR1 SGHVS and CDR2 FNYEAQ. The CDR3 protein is CASSLSASLYNEQYF. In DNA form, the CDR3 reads TGTGCCAGCAGCTTATCCGCTTCACTCTACAATGAGCAGTACTTC.

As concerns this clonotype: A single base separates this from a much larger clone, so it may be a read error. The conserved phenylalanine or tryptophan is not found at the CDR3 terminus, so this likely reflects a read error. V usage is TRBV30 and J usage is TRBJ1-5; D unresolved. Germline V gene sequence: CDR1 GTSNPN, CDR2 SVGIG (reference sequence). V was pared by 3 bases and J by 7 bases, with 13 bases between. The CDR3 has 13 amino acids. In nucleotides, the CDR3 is TGTGCCTGGAGCGAAGACACACAACAGCCCCAGCATCTT. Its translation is CAWSEDTQQPQHL.

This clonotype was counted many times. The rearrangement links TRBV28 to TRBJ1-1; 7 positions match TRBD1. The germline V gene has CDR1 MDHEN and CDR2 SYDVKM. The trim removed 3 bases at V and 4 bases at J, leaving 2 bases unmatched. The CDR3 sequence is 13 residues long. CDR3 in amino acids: CASSFGTATEAFF. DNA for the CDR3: TGTGCCAGCAGTTTTGGGACAGCCACTGAAGCTTTCTTT.

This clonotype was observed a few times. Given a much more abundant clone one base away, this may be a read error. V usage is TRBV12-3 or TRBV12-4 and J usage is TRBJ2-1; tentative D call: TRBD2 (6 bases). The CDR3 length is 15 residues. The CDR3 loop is CASSKMGGSYNGQFF. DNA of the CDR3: TGTGCCAGCAGCAAAATGGGGGGTTCCTACAATGGGCAGTTCTTC.

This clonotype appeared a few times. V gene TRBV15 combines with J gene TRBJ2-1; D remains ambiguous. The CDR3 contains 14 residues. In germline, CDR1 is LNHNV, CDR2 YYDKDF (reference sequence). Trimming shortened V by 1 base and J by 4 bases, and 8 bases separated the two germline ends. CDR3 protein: CATSRASRYNEQFF. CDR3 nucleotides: TGTGCCACCAGCAGAGCTTCCCGATACAATGAGCAGTTCTTC.

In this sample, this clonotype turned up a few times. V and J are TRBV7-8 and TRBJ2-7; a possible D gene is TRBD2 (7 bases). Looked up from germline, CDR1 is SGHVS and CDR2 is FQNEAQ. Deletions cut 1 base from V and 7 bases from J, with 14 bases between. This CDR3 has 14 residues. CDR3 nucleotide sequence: TGTGCCAGCAGCTTAGAGGGGGGGCCGGGAGAGCAGTACTTC. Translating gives CASSLEGGPGEQYF.

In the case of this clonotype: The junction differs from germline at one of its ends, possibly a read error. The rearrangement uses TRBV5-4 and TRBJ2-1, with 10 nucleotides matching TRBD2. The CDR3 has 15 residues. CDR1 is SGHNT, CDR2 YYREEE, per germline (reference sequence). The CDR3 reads CASSSGTSVYNGQFF. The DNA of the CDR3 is TGTGCCAGCAGCTCCGGGACTAGCGTCTACAATGGGCAGTTCTTC.

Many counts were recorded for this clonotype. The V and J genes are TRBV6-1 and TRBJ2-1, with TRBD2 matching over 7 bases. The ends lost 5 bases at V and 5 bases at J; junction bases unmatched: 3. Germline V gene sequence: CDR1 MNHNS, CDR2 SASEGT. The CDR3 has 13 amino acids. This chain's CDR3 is CASSSLADNEQFF. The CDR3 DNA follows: TGTGCCAGCAGTTCTCTAGCGGACAATGAGCAGTTCTTC.